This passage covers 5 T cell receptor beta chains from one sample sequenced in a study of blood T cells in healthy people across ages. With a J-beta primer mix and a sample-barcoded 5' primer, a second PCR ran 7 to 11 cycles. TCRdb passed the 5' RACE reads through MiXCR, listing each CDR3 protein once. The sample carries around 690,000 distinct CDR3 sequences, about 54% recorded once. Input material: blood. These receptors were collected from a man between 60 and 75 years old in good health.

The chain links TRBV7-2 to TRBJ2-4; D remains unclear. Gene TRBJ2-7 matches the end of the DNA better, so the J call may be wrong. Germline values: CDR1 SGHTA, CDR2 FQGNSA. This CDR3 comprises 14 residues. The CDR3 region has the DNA TGTGCCAGCAGCTTCTCTAAGAGCTCCTACGAGCAGTACTTC. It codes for CASSFSKSSYEQYF.

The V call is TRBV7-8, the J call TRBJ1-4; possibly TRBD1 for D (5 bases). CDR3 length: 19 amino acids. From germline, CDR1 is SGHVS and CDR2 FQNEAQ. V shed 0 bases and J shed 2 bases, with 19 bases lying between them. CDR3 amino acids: CASSLASSGATGTNEKLFF. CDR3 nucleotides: TGTGCCAGCAGCTTAGCCAGTTCCGGGGCCACCGGGACTAATGAAAAACTGTTTTTT.

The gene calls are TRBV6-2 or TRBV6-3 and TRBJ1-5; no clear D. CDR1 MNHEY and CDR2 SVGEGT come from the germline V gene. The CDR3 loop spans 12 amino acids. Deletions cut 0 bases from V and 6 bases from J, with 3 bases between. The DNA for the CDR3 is TGTGCCAGCAGTTACTCGGGTCAGCCCCAGCATTTT. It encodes CASSYSGQPQHF.

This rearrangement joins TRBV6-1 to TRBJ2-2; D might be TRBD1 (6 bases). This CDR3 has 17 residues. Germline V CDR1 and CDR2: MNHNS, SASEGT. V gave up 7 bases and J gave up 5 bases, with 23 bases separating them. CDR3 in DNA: TGTGCCAGCACCAGACGACAAGGGGGTTGGAGGACCGGGGAGCTGTTTTTT. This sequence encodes CASTRRQGGWRTGELFF.

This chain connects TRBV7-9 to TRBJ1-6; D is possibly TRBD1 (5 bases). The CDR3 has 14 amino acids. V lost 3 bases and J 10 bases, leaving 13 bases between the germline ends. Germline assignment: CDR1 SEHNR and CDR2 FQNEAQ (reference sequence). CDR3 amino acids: CASSFQGGTSPLHF. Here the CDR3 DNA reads TGTGCCAGCAGCTTCCAGGGCGGCACGTCACCCCTCCACTTT.